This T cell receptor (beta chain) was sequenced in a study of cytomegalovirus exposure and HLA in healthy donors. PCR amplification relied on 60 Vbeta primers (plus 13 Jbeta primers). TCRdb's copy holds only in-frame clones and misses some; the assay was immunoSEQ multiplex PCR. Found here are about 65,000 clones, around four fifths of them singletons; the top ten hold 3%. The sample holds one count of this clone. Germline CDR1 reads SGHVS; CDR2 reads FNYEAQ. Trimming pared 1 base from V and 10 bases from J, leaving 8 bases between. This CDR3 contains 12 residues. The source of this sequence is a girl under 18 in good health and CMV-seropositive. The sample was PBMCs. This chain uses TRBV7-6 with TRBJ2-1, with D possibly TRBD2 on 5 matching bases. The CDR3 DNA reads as TGTGCCAGCAGCTTAGGAGGGATGGAGCAGTTCTTC. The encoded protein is CASSLGGMEQFF.